This T cell receptor beta chain was observed in a study of human T cells and chemical hapten exposure (dated by TCRdb to about 2021). With respect to the entire study: For sensitization, 2% DPC in acetone was applied to a roughly 2 cm by roughly 2 cm area of upper inner arm skin. Patients additionally received weekly therapeutic DPC doses to the scalp throughout the roughly 24-week study period. Patch tests used Finn chambers with 0.01% DPC on the upper back, scored after 6 days by International Contact Dermatitis Research Group standards. Most of the patients in the cohort were female, and the cohort covered alopecia areata with under or over 50% scalp involvement, alopecia totalis and alopecia universalis. Libraries were pooled for sequencing, and variation in per-sample TCR yields was attributed mainly to small differences in library volumes within the pool. Peripheral blood TCR repertoire changes were tracked in vivo in alopecia patients during primary and secondary sensitization to the hapten diphenylcyclopropenone (DPC). Blood was sampled from patients pre-sensitization (week 0) and at 2, 6 and about 24 weeks after DPC sensitization. Blood for TCR sequencing was provided by twenty-nine alopecia patients at one to four time points (pre-sensitization, 2, 6 and 24 weeks). Overall results and qualifications from the work: Because every patient had alopecia, a presumed autoimmune disease, the patients' immune response might differ from that of healthy individuals. Repeated subsampling changed both the strength of the expansion versus patch-test correlation and the threshold at which that correlation became significant. The number of TCRs above 1 in 1000 frequency did not change with DPC sensitization; there was no evidence of global repertoire structure alterations. Significantly more large CDR3 similarity clusters were formed by expanded TCRs than by pre-sensitization or healthy control sets, consistent with antigen-driven responses. Patch test score correlated positively with the number of PT1 expanded TCRs, reaching significance at thresholds 8, 16 and 32 but not at 4.

The label giving this sample's time point can be read as: patch test 1, 2 weeks after DPC sensitization. In light of the paper, this sample's treatment or condition label describes: therapeutic diphenylcyclopropenone sensitization with weekly scalp DPC. At every patch-test visit, the blood draw took place before the patch test was put on. Patients were eligible if aged 18 to 70, diagnosed with alopecia and judged suitable for DPC therapy, and pregnant patients were excluded. Unfractionated whole blood was collected in Tempus Blood RNA tubes, and total RNA was extracted from that blood. This clonotype was found a few times. What antigen it recognizes has not been identified. Base-call qualities are not available, and no considerably larger clone is one nucleotide away. Receptor libraries were prepared by RACE. Instrument on record: NextSeq 500. During library preparation, unique molecular identifiers were attached to individual cDNA molecules so that TCRs could be counted in a quantitative, reproducible way. Both TCR alpha and TCR beta chains were sequenced from each blood RNA sample. Under the source paper's analysis protocol: A median of approximately 100,000 TCRs per sample was observed, with a range of about 20,000 to 750,000. V, J and CDR3 annotation of the TCR reads was carried out using the Decombinator software suite. For the PS versus PT1 abundance plots, all samples were subsampled to the same number of TCRs (28,000). TCRs were defined as expanded if absent before sensitization and observed at least eight times at the 2-week time point. Using fastp trimming at Q25 and MiXCR clonotype assembly, TCRdb reanalyzed the public sequencing data and kept in-frame beta chains. When rows share a CDR3 protein, they turn into one entry using the most common DNA and genes. These V and J calls derive from TCRdb rather than the authors' analysis. This sample is represented by some 79,000 distinct CDR3 sequences; approximately 8% of them were singletons. The ten largest make up around 1.5% of the sample.

The CDR3 runs 12 residues from the cysteine to the phenylalanine. Of all the DNA, just the CDR3 is kept, 36 bases in frame from base 1. Between the V and J ends, shortened by 0 bases and 6 bases respectively, the junction contains 5 bases. The germline V gene specifies SGDLS as CDR1 and YYNGEE as CDR2. The chain is encoded by TRBV9 joined to TRBJ2-3; no D gene can be assigned with confidence. This TCR was recovered from a woman aged 25 to 39 with alopecia areata. Some clones in this sample may be carry-over from other donors' samples. The sample was whole blood, taken in connection with sensitization to the hapten diphenylcyclopropenone (DPC). The CDR3 protein is CASSVASDTQYF. The sequence in DNA is TGTGCCAGCAGCGTAGCATCCGATACGCAGTATTTT.